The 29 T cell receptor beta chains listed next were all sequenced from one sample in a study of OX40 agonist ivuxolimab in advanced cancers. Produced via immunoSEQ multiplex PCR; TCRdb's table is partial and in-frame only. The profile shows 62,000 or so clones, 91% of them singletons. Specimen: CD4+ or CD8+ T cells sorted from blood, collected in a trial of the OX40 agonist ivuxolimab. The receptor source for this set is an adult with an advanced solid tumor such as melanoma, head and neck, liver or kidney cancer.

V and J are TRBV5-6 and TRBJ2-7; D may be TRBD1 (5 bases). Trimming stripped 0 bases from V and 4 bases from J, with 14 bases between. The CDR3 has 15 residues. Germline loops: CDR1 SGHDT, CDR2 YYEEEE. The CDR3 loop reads CASSLATGQGYEQYF. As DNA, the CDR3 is TGTGCCAGCAGCTTGGCCACAGGACAAGGTTACGAGCAGTACTTC. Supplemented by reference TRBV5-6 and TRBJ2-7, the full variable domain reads DAGVTQSPTHLIKTRGQQVTLRCSPKSGHDTVSWYQQALGQGPQFIFQYYEEEERQRGNFPDRFSGHQFPNYSSELNVNALLLGDSALYLCASSLATGQGYEQYFGPGTRLTVT.

The CDR3 loop reads CAWSGWKETQYF. The CDR3 coding sequence is TGTGCCTGGAGTGGTTGGAAAGAGACCCAGTACTTC. This chain joins TRBV30 and TRBJ2-5; no clear D gene. Per the germline V gene, CDR1 is GTSNPN and CDR2 is SVGIG (reference sequence). The CDR3 spans 12 residues. Trimming cost V 1 base and J 3 bases, with 6 bases left between them.

The CDR3 DNA follows: TGTGCCAGCAGGGACAGCGCGAACACTGAAGCTTTCTTT. Its protein is CASRDSANTEAFF. V gene TRBV6-1 combines with J gene TRBJ1-1; tentatively, D is TRBD1 (6 bases). The CDR3 runs to 13 residues. CDR1 and CDR2 (germline): MNHNS, SASEGT. The V end lost 6 bases, the J end lost 1 base, and 9 bases lay between the germline ends.

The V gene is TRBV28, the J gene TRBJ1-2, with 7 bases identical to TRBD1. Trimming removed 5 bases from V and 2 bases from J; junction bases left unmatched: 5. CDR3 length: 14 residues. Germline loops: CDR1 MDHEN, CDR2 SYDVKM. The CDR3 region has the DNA TGTGCCAGCAGTAGAGGGGACAGAAACTATGGCTACACCTTC. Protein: CASSRGDRNYGYTF.

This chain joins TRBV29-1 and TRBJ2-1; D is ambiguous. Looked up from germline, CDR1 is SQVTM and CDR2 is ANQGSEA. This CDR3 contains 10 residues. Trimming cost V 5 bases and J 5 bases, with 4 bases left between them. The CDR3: CSVWDNEQFF. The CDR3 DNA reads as TGCAGCGTTTGGGACAATGAGCAGTTCTTC.

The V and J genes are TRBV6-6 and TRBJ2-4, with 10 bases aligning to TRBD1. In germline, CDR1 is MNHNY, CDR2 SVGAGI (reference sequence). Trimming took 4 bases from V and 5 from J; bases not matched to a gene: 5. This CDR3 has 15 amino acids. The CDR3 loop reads CASSSRQGAQNIQYF. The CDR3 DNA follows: TGTGCCAGCAGTTCCCGACAGGGGGCGCAAAACATTCAGTACTTC.

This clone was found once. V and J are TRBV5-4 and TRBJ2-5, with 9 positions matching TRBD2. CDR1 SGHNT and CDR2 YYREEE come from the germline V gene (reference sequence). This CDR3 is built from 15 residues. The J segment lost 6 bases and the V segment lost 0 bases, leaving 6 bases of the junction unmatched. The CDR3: CASSLGREGFKTQYF. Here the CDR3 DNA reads TGTGCCAGCAGCTTGGGGCGGGAGGGCTTTAAGACCCAGTACTTC.

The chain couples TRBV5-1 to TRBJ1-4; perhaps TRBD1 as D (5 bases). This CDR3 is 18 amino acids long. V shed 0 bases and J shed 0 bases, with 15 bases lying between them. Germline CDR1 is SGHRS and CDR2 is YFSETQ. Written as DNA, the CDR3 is TGCGCCAGCAGCTTGGGACAGCGAATCTACTCAACTAATGAAAAACTGTTTTTT. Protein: CASSLGQRIYSTNEKLFF.

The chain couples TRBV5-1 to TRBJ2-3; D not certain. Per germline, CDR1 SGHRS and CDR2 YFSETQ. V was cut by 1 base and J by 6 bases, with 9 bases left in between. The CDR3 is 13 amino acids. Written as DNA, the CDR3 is TGCGCCAGCAGCTTGCCTCAGGCGGATACGCAGTATTTT. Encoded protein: CASSLPQADTQYF.

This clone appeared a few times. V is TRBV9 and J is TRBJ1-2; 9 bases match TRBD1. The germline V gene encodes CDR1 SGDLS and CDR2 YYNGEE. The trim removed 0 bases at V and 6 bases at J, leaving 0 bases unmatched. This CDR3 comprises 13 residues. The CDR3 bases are TGTGCCAGCAGCGTAGGGACAGGGGATGGCTACACCTTC. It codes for CASSVGTGDGYTF.

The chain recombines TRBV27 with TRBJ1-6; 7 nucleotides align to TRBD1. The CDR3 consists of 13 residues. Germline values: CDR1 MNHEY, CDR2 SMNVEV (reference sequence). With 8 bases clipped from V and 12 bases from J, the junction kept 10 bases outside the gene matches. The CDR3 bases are TGTGCCAGCCGAGACAGGGCTTGGCAACCCCTCCACTTT. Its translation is CASRDRAWQPLHF.

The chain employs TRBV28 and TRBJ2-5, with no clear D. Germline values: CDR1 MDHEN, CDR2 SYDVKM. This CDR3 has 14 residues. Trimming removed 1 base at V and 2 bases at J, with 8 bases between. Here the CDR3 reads CASSLLGIQETQYF. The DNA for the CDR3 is TGTGCCAGCAGTTTATTGGGGATACAAGAGACCCAGTACTTC.

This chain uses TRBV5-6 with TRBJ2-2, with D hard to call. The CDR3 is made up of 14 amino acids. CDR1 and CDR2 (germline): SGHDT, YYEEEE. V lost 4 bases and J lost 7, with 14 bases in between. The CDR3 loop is CASSRPHPGGELFF. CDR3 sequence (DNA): TGTGCCAGCAGCCGGCCCCACCCCGGCGGGGAGCTGTTTTTT.

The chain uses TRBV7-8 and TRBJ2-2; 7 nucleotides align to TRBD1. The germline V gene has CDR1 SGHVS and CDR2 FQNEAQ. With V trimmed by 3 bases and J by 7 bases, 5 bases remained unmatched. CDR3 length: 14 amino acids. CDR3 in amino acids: CASSFINRGGELFF. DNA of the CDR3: TGTGCCAGCAGCTTCATAAACAGGGGCGGGGAGCTGTTTTTT.

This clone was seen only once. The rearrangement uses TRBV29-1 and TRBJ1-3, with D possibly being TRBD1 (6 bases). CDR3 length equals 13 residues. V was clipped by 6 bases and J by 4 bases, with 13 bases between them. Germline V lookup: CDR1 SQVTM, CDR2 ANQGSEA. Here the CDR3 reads CSVTPGAGNTIYF. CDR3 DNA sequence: TGCAGCGTCACCCCAGGGGCAGGAAACACCATATATTTT.

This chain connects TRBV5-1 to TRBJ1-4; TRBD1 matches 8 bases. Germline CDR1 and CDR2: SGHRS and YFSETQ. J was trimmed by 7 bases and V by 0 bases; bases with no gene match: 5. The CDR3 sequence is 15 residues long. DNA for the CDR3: TGCGCCAGCAGCTTGGACGACAGGGGTTTTGAAAAACTGTTTTTT. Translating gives CASSLDDRGFEKLFF.

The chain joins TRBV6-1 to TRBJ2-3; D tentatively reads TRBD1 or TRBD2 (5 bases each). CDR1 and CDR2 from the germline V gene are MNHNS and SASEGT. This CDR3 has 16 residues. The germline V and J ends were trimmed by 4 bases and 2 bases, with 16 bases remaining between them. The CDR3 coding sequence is TGTGCCAGCAGTGTCACAACATGGGGGTACACAGATACGCAGTATTTT. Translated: CASSVTTWGYTDTQYF.

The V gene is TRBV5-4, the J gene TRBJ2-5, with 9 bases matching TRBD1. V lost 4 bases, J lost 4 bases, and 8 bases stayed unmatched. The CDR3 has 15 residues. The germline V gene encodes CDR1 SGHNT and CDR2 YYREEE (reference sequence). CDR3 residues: CASSDVDRGGETQYF. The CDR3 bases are TGTGCCAGCAGCGACGTTGACAGGGGGGGAGAGACCCAGTACTTC.

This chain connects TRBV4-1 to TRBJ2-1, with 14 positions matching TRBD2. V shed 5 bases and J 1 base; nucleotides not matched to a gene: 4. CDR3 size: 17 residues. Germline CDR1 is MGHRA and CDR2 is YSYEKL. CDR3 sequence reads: CASSWTSGRTSYNEQFF. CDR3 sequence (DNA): TGCGCCAGCAGCTGGACTAGCGGGAGGACTTCCTACAATGAGCAGTTCTTC.

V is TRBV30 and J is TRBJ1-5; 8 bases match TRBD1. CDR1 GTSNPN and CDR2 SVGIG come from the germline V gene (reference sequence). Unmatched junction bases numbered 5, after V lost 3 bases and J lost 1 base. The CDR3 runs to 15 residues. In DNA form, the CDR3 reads TGTGCCTGGAGCTGGGGGACAGGAAGCAATCAGCCCCAGCATTTT. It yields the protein CAWSWGTGSNQPQHF.

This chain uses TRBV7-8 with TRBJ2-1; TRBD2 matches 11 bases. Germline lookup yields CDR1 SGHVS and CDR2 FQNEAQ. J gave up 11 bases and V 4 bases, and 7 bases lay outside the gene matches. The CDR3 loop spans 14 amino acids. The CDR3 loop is CASSSLAGGSQQFF. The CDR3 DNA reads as TGTGCCAGCAGCTCCTTAGCGGGAGGGAGTCAGCAGTTCTTC.

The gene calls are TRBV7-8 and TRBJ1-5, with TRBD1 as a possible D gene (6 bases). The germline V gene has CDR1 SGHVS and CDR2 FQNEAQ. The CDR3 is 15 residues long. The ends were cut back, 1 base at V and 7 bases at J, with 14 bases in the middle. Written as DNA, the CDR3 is TGTGCCAGCAGCTTAGTTATAGGAGGACAGCAGCCCCAGCATTTT. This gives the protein CASSLVIGGQQPQHF.

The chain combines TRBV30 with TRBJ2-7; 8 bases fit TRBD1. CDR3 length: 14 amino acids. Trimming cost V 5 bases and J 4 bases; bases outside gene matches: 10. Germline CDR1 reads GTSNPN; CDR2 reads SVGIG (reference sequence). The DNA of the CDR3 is TGTGCCTGGGCTCCCCCGGGACAGGATTACGAGCAGTACTTC. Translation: CAWAPPGQDYEQYF.

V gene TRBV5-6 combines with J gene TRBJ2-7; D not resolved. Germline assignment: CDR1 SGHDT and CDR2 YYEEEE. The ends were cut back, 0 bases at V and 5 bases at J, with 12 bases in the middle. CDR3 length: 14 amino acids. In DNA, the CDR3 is TGTGCCAGCAGCTTGGCCTACCGCCGCCACGAGCAGTACTTC. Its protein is CASSLAYRRHEQYF.

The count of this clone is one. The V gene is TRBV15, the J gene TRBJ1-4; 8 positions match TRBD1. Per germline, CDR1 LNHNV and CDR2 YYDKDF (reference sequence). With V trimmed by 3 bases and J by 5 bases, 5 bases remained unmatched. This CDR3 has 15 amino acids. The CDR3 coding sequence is TGTGCCACCAGCAGCCCCCGGACAGGGAATGAAAAACTGTTTTTT. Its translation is CATSSPRTGNEKLFF.

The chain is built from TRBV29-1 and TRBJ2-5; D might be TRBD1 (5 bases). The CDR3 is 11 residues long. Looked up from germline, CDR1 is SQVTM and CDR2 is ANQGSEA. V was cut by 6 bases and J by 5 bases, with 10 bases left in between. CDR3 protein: CSVEKGETQYF. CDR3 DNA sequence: TGCAGCGTAGAGAAGGGGGAGACCCAGTACTTC. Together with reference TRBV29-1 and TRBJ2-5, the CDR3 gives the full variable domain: SAVISQKPSRDICQRGTSLTIQCQVDSQVTMMFWYRQQPGQSLTLIATANQGSEATYESGFVIDKFPISRPNLTFSTLTVSNMSPEDSSIYLCSVEKGETQYFGPGTRLLVL.

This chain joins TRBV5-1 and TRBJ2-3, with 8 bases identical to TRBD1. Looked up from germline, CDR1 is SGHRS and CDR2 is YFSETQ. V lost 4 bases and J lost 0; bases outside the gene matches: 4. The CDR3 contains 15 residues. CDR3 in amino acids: CASSTQGASTDTQYF. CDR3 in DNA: TGCGCCAGCAGCACCCAGGGGGCGAGCACAGATACGCAGTATTTT. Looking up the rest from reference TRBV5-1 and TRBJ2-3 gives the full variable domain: KAGVTQTPRYLIKTRGQQVTLSCSPISGHRSVSWYQQTPGQGLQFLFEYFSETQRNKGNFPGRFSGRQFSNSRSEMNVSTLELGDSALYLCASSTQGASTDTQYFGPGTRLTVL.

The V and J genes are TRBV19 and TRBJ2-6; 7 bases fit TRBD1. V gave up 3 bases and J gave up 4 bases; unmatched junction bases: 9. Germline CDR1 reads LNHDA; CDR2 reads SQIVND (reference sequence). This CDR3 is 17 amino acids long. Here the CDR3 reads CASSIYRGRNGANVLTF. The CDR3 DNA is TGTGCCAGTAGTATTTATAGGGGGCGTAACGGGGCCAACGTCCTGACTTTC.

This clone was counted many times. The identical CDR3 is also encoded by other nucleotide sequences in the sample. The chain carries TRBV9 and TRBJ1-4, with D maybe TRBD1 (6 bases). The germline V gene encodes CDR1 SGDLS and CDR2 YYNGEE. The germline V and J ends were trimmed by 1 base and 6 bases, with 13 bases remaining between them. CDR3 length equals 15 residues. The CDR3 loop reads CASSVRGEEDEKLFF. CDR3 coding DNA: TGTGCCAGCAGCGTAAGGGGGGAGGAGGATGAAAAACTGTTTTTT.